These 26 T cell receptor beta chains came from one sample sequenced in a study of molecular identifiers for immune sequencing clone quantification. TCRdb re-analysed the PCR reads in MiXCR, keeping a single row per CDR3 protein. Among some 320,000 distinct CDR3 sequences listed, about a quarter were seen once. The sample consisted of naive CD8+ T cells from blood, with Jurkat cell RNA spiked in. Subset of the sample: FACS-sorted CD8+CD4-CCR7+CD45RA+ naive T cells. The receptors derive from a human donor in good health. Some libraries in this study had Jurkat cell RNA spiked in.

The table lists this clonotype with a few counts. The CDR3 DNA follows: TGTGCCAGCAGCCAAAGCCCCCGCGCAGAAGAGACCCAGTACTTC. Translated: CASSQSPRAEETQYF. V and J are TRBV12-3 or TRBV12-4 and TRBJ2-5; D ambiguous. Trimming removed 6 bases from V and 3 bases from J, with 17 bases in between. The length of the CDR3 is 15 residues.

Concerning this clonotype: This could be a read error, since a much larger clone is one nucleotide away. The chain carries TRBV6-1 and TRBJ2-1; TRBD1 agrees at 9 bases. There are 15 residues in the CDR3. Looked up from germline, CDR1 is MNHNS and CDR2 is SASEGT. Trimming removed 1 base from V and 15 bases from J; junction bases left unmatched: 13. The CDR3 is CASSEGGTGFEVPFF. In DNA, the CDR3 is TGTGCCAGCAGTGAAGGCGGGACAGGGTTCGAGGTACCGTTCTTC.

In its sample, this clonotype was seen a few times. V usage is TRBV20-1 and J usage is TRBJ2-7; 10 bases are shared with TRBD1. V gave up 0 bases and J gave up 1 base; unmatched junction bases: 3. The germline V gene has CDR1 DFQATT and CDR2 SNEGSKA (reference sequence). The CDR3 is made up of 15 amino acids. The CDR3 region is CSARDRTGGSYEQYF. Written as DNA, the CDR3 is TGCAGTGCTAGAGATCGGACAGGGGGTTCCTACGAGCAGTACTTC.

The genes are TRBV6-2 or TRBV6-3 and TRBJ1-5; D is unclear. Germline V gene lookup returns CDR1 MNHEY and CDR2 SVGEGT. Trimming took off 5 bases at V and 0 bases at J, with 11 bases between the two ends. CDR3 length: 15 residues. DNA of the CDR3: TGTGCCAGCAGTAACTACCAGGTTAGCAATCAGCCCCAGCATTTT. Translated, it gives CASSNYQVSNQPQHF.

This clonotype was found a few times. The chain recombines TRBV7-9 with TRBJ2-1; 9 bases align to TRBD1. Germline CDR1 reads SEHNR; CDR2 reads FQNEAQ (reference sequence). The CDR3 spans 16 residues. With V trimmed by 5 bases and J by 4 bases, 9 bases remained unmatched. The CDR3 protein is CASSPRTGTGYNEQFF. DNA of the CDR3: TGTGCCAGCAGCCCACGAACCGGGACAGGGTACAATGAGCAGTTCTTC.

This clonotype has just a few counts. CDR3 sequence reads: CASTGKTLSGAETQYF. In nucleotides, the CDR3 is TGCGCCAGCACCGGGAAAACCCTATCGGGGGCGGAGACCCAGTACTTC. The V and J genes are TRBV4-1 and TRBJ2-5; D is perhaps TRBD1 or TRBD2 (6 bases each). The CDR3 sequence is 16 residues long. Germline lookup yields CDR1 MGHRA and CDR2 YSYEKL. Between the trimmed V and J ends, which lost 7 bases and 5 bases, there was a span of 23 bases.

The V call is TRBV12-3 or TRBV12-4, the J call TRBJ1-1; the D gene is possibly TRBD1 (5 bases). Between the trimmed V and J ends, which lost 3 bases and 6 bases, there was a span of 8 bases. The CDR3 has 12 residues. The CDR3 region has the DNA TGTGCCAGCAGTTTTGGGACTTCTGAAGCTTTCTTT. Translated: CASSFGTSEAFF.

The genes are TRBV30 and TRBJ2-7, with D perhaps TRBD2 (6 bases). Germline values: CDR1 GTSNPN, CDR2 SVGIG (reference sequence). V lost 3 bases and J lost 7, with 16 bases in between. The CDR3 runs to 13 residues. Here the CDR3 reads CAWRIGRAGEQYF. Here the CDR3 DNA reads TGTGCCTGGAGGATCGGCAGGGCGGGGGAGCAGTACTTC. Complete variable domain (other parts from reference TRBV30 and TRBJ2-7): SQTIHQWPATLVQPVGSPLSLECTVEGTSNPNLYWYRQAAGRGLQLLFYSVGIGQISSEVPQNLSASRPQDRQFILSSKKLLLSDSGFYLCAWRIGRAGEQYFGPGTRLTVT.

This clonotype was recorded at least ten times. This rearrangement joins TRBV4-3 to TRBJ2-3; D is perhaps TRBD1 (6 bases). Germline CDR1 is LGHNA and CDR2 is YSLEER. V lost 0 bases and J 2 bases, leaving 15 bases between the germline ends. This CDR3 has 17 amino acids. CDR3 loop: CASSQDRTADFTDTQYF. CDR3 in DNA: TGCGCCAGCAGCCAAGATCGGACAGCCGACTTCACAGATACGCAGTATTTT.

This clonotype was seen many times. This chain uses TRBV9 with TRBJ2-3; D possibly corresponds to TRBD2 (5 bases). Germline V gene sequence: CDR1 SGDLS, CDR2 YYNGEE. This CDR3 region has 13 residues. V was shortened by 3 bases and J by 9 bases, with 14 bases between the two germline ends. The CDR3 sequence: CASSAWTLQTQYF. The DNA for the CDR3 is TGTGCCAGCAGCGCCTGGACTCTACAAACGCAGTATTTT.

CDR3 sequence (DNA): TGTGCCAGCAGTTACCTTATACAGAATCCCTTGAGGCCTAGCGGGAGGGCGGATACGCAGTATTTT. Its protein product is CASSYLIQNPLRPSGRADTQYF. The gene calls are TRBV6-5 and TRBJ2-3; 12 bases are shared with TRBD2. After removal of 2 bases from V and 6 bases from J, the junction contained 24 bases not matched to a gene. Germline CDR1 MNHEY, CDR2 SVGAGI. This CDR3 has 22 residues.

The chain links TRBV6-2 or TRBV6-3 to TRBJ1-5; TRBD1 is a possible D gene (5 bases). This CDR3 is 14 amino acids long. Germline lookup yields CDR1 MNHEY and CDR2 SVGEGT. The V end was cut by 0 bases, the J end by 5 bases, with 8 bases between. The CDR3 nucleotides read TGTGCCAGCAGTTACTCGTGGGGGGATCAGCCCCAGCATTTT. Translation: CASSYSWGDQPQHF.

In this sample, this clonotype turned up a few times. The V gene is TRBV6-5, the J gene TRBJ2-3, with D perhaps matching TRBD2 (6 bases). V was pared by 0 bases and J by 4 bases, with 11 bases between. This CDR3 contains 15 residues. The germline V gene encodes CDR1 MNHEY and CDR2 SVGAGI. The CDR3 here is CASSYSRGGADTQYF. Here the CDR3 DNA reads TGTGCCAGCAGTTACTCCCGGGGAGGAGCAGATACGCAGTATTTT.

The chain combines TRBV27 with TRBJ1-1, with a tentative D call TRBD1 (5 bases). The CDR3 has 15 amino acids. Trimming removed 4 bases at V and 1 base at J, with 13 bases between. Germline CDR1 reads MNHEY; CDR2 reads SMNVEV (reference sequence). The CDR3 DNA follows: TGTGCCAGCAGTTCCCCCGACGGGGGGAACACTGAAGCTTTCTTT. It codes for CASSSPDGGNTEAFF.

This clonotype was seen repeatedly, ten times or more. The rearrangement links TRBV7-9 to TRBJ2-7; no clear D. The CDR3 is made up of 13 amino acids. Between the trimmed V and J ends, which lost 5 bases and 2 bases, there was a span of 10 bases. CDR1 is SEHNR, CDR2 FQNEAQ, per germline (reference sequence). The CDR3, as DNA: TGTGCCAGCAGCCGGGTAGCTACCTACGAGCAGTACTTC. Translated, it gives CASSRVATYEQYF.

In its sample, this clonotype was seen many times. The CDR3 sequence: CSVEEGGTGETQYF. CDR3 coding DNA: TGCAGCGTTGAAGAGGGGGGGACAGGAGAGACCCAGTACTTC. The rearrangement links TRBV29-1 to TRBJ2-5; possible D gene TRBD1, 8 bases. Germline assignment: CDR1 SQVTM and CDR2 ANQGSEA. Trimming pared 0 bases from V and 4 bases from J, leaving 12 bases between. The CDR3 length is 14 residues.

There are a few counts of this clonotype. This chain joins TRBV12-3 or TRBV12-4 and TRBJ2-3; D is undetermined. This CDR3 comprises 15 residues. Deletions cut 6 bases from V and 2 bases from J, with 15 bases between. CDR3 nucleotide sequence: TGTGCCAGCAGGTCGGCCCCATCCGCCACAGATACGCAGTATTTT. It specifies CASRSAPSATDTQYF.

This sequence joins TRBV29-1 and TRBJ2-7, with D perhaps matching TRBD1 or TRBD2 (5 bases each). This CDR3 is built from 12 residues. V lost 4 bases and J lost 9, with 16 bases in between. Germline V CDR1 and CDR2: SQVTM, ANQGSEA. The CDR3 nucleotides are TGCAGCGTTGTCCGGCAGGGTAGCGTGCAGTACTTC. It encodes CSVVRQGSVQYF.

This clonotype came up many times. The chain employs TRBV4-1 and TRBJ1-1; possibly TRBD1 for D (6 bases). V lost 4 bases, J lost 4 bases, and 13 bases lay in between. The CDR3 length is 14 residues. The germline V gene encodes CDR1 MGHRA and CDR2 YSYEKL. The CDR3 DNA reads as TGCGCCAGCAGCCCCCTCCCAGGGGCCACTGAAGCTTTCTTT. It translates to CASSPLPGATEAFF.

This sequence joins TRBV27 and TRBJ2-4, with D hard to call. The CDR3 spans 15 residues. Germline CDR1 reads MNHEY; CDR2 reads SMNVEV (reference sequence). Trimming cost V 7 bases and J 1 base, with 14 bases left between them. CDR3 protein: CASTSIGLAKNIQYF. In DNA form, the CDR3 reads TGTGCCAGCACGTCTATCGGTCTGGCCAAAAACATTCAGTACTTC.

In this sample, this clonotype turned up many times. CDR3 protein: CASSERERYEQYF. DNA for the CDR3: TGTGCCAGCAGTGAGCGGGAGCGCTACGAGCAGTACTTC. The rearrangement uses TRBV25-1 and TRBJ2-7, with TRBD2 identical over 7 bases. Germline CDR1 reads MGHDK; CDR2 reads SYGVNS. The CDR3 runs 13 residues. The V gene end was trimmed by 3 bases and the J gene end by 3 bases; junction bases not matched to a gene: 2.

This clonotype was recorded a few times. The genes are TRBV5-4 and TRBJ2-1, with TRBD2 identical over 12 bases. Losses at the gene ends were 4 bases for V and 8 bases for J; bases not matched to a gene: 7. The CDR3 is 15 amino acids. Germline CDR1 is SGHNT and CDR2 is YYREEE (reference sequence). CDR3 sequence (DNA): TGTGCCAGCAGCCTACTAGCGGGGGGCCGCGATGAGCAGTTCTTC. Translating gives CASSLLAGGRDEQFF.

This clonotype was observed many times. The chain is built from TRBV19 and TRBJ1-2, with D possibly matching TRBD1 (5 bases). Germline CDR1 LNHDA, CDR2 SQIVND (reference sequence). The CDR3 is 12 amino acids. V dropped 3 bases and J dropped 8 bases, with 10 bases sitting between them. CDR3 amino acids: CASSMGLEGYTF. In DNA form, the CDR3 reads TGTGCCAGTAGTATGGGACTAGAGGGCTACACCTTC.

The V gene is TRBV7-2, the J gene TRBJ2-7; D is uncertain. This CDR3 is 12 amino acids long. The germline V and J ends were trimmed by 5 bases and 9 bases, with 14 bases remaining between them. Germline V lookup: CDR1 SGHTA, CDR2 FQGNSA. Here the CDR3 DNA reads TGTGCCAGCAGCACAAACCTCCTGGGGCAGTACTTC. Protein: CASSTNLLGQYF.

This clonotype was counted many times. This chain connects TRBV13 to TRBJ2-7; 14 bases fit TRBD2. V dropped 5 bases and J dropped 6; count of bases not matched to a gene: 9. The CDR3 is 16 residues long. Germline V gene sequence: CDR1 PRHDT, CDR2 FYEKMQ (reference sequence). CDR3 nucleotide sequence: TGTGCCAGCAGCGCCAGCTCCGGGACTAGCGGGGGCGAGCAGTACTTC. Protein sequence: CASSASSGTSGGEQYF.

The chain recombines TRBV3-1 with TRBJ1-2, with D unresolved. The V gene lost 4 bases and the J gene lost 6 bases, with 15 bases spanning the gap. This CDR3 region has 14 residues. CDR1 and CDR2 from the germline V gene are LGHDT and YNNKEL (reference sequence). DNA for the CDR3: TGTGCCAGCAGCCCAAATGAGACACCTAATGGCTACACCTTC. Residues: CASSPNETPNGYTF. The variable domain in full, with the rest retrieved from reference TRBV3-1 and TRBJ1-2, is DTAVSQTPKYLVTQMGNDKSIKCEQNLGHDTMYWYKQDSKKFLKIMFSYNNKELIINETVPNRFSPKSPDKAHLNLHINSLELGDSAVYFCASSPNETPNGYTFGSGTRLTVV.